The T cell receptor beta chain under discussion was sequenced for a study of PD-1 blockade in classical Hodgkin lymphoma (TCRdb year 2020). A note on the overall study: Nivolumab dosing was 3 mg/kg intravenously every 2 weeks, continuing until either disease progression or unacceptable toxicity. The study used CyTOF and TCR beta sequencing to define a peripheral blood immune signature of response to PD-1 blockade in classical Hodgkin lymphoma.

As concerns this clone: Its antigen is currently not known. Base qualities are missing; no much larger clone stands one base away.

Taken with the paper, the label for time point translates to: cycle 4 day 1 (C4D1), after 5 to 7 weeks of nivolumab. Every trial patient had relapsed after autologous stem cell transplantation, and cohorts A, B and C differed in prior brentuximab vedotin exposure. A total of 56 patients with relapsed/refractory classical Hodgkin lymphoma made up the trial cohort, and each patient's best overall response was complete response, partial response or progressive disease. In the multi-cohort phase II CheckMate 205 trial, trial patients received single-agent nivolumab. An independent review committee assessed best overall response using the 2007 International Working Group response criteria. Trial PBMCs were obtained immediately prior to nivolumab initiation (C1D1) and on therapy at cycle 2 day 1 and cycle 4 day 1. Peripheral blood was collected in 8 mL Vacutainer Cell Preparation Tubes, from which PBMCs were isolated by centrifugation and then cryopreserved.

The CDR3 runs 16 amino acids, cysteine and phenylalanine included. The kept DNA is CDR3 alone, 48 bases in frame from the first base. V is cut by 1 base and J by 4 bases, and the space between the germline ends is 15 bases. The germline V gene yields SGDLS for CDR1 and YYNGEE for CDR2. Summary of the overall study and its limitations: CD4+ but not CD8+ TCR diversity rose significantly by C4D1 (p=0.0027 vs p=0.16), most apparent in complete responders (p=0.02). Trial patients achieving complete response had baseline diversity similar to newly diagnosed patients, whereas partial responders and progressors had significantly lower diversity. Newly diagnosed patients were reported to have lower baseline TCR diversity than healthy donors, and relapsed/refractory patients were reported to have lower baseline TCR diversity still. Lower diversity was seen in patients whose nivolumab began less than 1 year after ASCT, and these patients were left out of later analyses so that immune reconstitution would not confound the results. The study was restricted to a single clinical trial cohort, and the causes of repertoire differences, possibly disease activity or prior therapy, were left undefined.

Genomic DNA was isolated using the Qiagen DNeasy kit from unsorted PBMCs as well as from negatively selected CD4+ and CD8+ fractions. Using primers that anneal to V and J segments, immunoSEQ multiplex PCR amplified the TCR beta CDR3 regions. A synthetic immune receptor repertoire was used to minimize amplification bias, and remaining bias was computationally removed after sequencing. The authors' analysis ran thus. Custom Python scripts were used to quantify repertoire diversity as the Shannon entropy index. Unsorted, CD4+ and CD8+ repertoires were analyzed separately, except in combined analyses where CD4+ and CD8+ sequences were merged in silico. A clone was considered expanded if an increase in frequency of at least 2-fold after treatment relative to C1D1 was found, and a pseudocount of 0.5 was applied to clones undetected at baseline. Clones with 0 or 1 copy at C1D1 were defined as singleton clones, while clones with 2 or more copies were defined as non-singleton clones. By matching protein sequences in sorted samples from the same patient, clones expanded in unsorted samples were annotated as CD4+, CD8+ or unknown. Wilcoxon tests were applied to paired samples to test diversity changes from C1D1 to C4D1. Imported from immuneACCESS, the table was reduced by TCRdb to in-frame sequences with V and J called. These copies leave out some clones; in studies compared against another copy, an unresolved V gene accounts for under half, and the cause of the remainder is not known. V and J calls and clone size are as listed in that table; D and trimming were resolved from the DNA. The sample has about 50,000 clones on record, around four fifths of them singletons. The ten top clones hold roughly 12% of the sample.

Recombination connected TRBV9 to TRBJ2-1; the D gene is perhaps TRBD2, from 5 matching bases. The receptor's source is a human donor with classical Hodgkin lymphoma. The sequences come from peripheral blood mononuclear cells (PBMCs), collected before the fourth cycle of nivolumab. CDR3 reads: CASSVSGVATYNEQFF. DNA sequence: TGTGCCAGCAGCGTATCCGGGGTAGCGACTTACAATGAGCAGTTCTTC. Reference TRBV9 and TRBJ2-1 genes cover what lies past the CDR3, so the full variable domain is DSGVTQTPKHLITATGQRVTLRCSPRSGDLSVYWYQQSLDQGLQFLIQYYNGEERAKGNILERFSAQQFPDLHSELNLSSLELGDSALYFCASSVSGVATYNEQFFGPGTRLTVL.